The clone carrying this T cell receptor beta chain was detected a few times. The sample belongs to a study of neoadjuvant nivolumab and ipilimumab in lung cancer. Sequenced by immunoSEQ multiplex PCR; TCRdb stores in-frame clones only, minus some. The table shows over a thousand clones, with 60% to 80% occurring only once. The CDR3 length is 13 residues. Germline CDR1 and CDR2: SGHTA and FQGNSA. Trimming stripped 4 bases from V and 4 bases from J, with 10 bases between. Sequencing was performed on tumor tissue, taken before neoadjuvant nivolumab, alone or with ipilimumab. V and J are TRBV7-2 and TRBJ2-5, with D perhaps TRBD2 (5 bases). The sequence derives from an adult with non-small cell lung cancer. DNA of the CDR3: TGTGCCAGCAGCTCGGGGAGTAGAGAGACCCAGTACTTC. As protein: CASSSGSRETQYF.